These T cell receptor beta chains were read from a single sample in a study of blood T cell repertoires in COVID-19. Data came from immunoSEQ multiplex PCR; TCRdb stores just in-frame clones and leaves some out. The sample gives about 410,000 clones, around nine tenths of which show up once; under 2% is in the top ten. The sequencing sample was made of peripheral blood. The receptors were sampled from a woman between 40 and 50 years old with COVID-19, enrolled during active disease. Each CDR3 is given with its conserved first and last residue. The D gene is left open where the match is weak. Clone sizes are given selectively: once, few, many, or a class where the clone is expanded.

v_gene	abundance	len	j_gene	d_gene	CDR3aa	CDR3nt
TRBV18	.	14	TRBJ1-2	TRBD1	CASSLPGQNYGYTF	TGTGCCAGCTCACTCCCGGGACAGAACTATGGCTACACCTTC
TRBV11-2	.	13	TRBJ2-5	.	CASSLYYQETQYF	TGTGCCAGCAGCTTATACTACCAAGAGACCCAGTACTTC
TRBV6-6	.	14	TRBJ1-1	TRBD1	CASSYSKGQIEAFF	TGTGCCAGCAGTTACTCGAAGGGACAGATCGAAGCTTTCTTT
TRBV28	.	13	TRBJ1-1	TRBD1	CASTLDRYTEAFF	TGTGCCAGCACCCTGGACAGGTACACTGAAGCTTTCTTT
TRBV11-3	.	13	TRBJ1-1	.	CASSNGVRTEAFF	TGTGCCAGCAGTAACGGGGTAAGGACTGAAGCTTTCTTT
TRBV19	.	13	TRBJ1-2	.	CASRVRGANGYTF	TGTGCCAGTAGGGTGCGGGGGGCGAATGGCTACACCTTC
TRBV5-1	.	14	TRBJ2-3	.	CASSLVQGSDTQYF	TGCGCCAGCAGCTTGGTGCAGGGGTCAGATACGCAGTATTTT
TRBV5-1	.	15	TRBJ1-2	TRBD1	CASSLRTGENYGYTF	TGCGCCAGCAGCCTAAGGACAGGGGAGAACTATGGCTACACCTTC
TRBV15	.	15	TRBJ2-7	TRBD2	CATSREKSGSYEQYF	TGTGCCACCAGCAGAGAAAAAAGCGGGAGTTACGAGCAGTACTTC
TRBV5-8	.	14	TRBJ2-3	.	CASRAGLQTDTQYF	TGTGCCAGCAGGGCCGGACTACAAACAGATACGCAGTATTTT
TRBV9	.	18	TRBJ2-6	.	CASSAREKDFSGANVLTF	TGTGCCAGCAGCGCACGGGAGAAGGATTTCTCTGGGGCCAACGTCCTGACTTTC
TRBV2	.	12	TRBJ1-2	.	CASSELAYGYTF	TGTGCCAGCAGTGAACTGGCTTATGGCTACACCTTC
TRBV4-3	.	16	TRBJ1-5	.	CASSQDMGGSNQPQHF	TGCGCCAGCAGCCAAGATATGGGAGGTAGCAATCAGCCCCAGCATTTT
TRBV9	once	15	TRBJ2-5	TRBD2	CASSVEAGGGETQYF	TGTGCCAGCAGCGTAGAGGCGGGAGGGGGAGAGACCCAGTACTTC
TRBV19	.	16	TRBJ1-4	.	CASTGDRYATNEKLFF	TGTGCCAGTACAGGTGATCGATATGCAACTAATGAAAAACTGTTTTTT
TRBV18	.	17	TRBJ1-2	TRBD1	CASSDLANSGQLNGYTF	TGTGCCAGCTCGGACCTCGCCAACTCGGGACAGTTAAATGGCTACACCTTC
TRBV6-4	.	16	TRBJ2-4	TRBD1	CASSDSSAGGKNIQYF	TGTGCCAGCAGTGACTCGAGTGCAGGGGGTAAAAACATTCAGTACTTC
TRBV25-1	.	14	TRBJ2-7	TRBD1	CASSRQGQVHEQYF	TGTGCCAGCAGTAGGCAGGGACAGGTCCACGAGCAGTACTTC
TRBV4-1	.	15	TRBJ1-2	.	CASSQAGGRVGGYTF	TGCGCCAGCAGCCAAGCGGGGGGCAGGGTAGGTGGCTACACCTTC
TRBV5-1	.	14	TRBJ2-2	.	CASRDSTSTGELFF	TGCGCCAGCAGGGACAGCACTTCCACCGGGGAGCTGTTTTTT
TRBV15	.	16	TRBJ1-5	.	CATSRDRQGGNQPQHF	TGTGCCACCAGCAGAGATAGGCAGGGTGGCAATCAGCCCCAGCATTTT
TRBV19	few	14	TRBJ1-4	.	CASTEQGPGEKLFF	TGTGCCAGTACCGAACAGGGCCCGGGTGAAAAACTGTTTTTT
TRBV7-2	.	17	TRBJ2-2	TRBD2	CASVRGGLANRGGELFF	TGTGCCAGCGTCCGAGGCGGACTAGCGAATAGAGGCGGGGAGCTGTTTTTT
TRBV29-1	.	13	TRBJ1-4	.	CSVVGPSGEKLFF	TGCAGCGTTGTCGGTCCCTCGGGGGAAAAACTGTTTTTT
TRBV28	.	17	TRBJ2-7	.	CASSLSVRAASSYEQYF	TGTGCCAGCAGTTTATCGGTCAGAGCGGCCTCGTCCTACGAGCAGTACTTC
TRBV3-1/TRBV3-2	.	12	TRBJ2-7	.	CASSQLSYEQYF	TGTGCCAGCAGCCAGCTAAGCTACGAGCAGTACTTC
TRBV19	.	16	TRBJ1-5	TRBD1	CASSLSKTGNNQPQHF	TGTGCCAGTAGTCTCTCCAAGACAGGGAACAATCAGCCCCAGCATTTT
TRBV12-3/TRBV12-4	.	13	TRBJ1-3	.	CASSIANGNTIYF	TGTGCCAGCAGCATTGCTAATGGAAACACCATATATTTT
TRBV28	.	14	TRBJ2-2	TRBD1	CASSLQGKAGELFF	TGTGCCAGCAGTCTACAGGGGAAGGCCGGGGAGCTGTTTTTT
TRBV5-1	.	13	TRBJ1-1	.	CASSRQLNTEAFF	TGCGCCAGCAGCCGACAGCTGAACACTGAAGCTTTCTTT
TRBV4-1	.	15	TRBJ1-4	TRBD1	CASSQPRTGNEKLFF	TGCGCCAGCAGCCAACCCCGGACAGGGAATGAAAAACTGTTTTTT
TRBV7-9	.	15	TRBJ1-4	TRBD1	CASSLGQGGGEKLFF	TGTGCCAGCAGCCTCGGACAGGGGGGTGGCGAAAAACTGTTTTTT
TRBV5-1	.	17	TRBJ1-3	.	CASSLALGGSSGNTIYF	TGCGCCAGCAGCTTGGCCCTGGGCGGGAGCTCTGGAAACACCATATATTTT